This T cell receptor (beta chain) was captured by sequencing in a study of identifying expanded T cells in peripheral blood. The study's findings and limits: Differentially abundant clones: 0.95 to 1.5 between replicates, 16.4 at around 14 days, approximately 18 at four. Variance in clone template counts between approximately 2-week samples significantly increased with total template count across all healthy donors.

Sequenced by immunoSEQ multiplex PCR; TCRdb stores in-frame clones only, minus some. This sample has around 91,000 clones, with approximately 90% found just once. Germline V lookup: CDR1 ENHRY, CDR2 SYGVKD. Trimming took 6 bases from V and 4 from J; bases not matched to a gene: 4. The length of the CDR3 is 13 residues. A word on this clone: Its matching antigen is unknown.

Healthy donors had no documented immune events, such as infections, while sampled. This sequence joins TRBV10-3 and TRBJ2-3; 7 positions agree with TRBD2. This TCR derives from a person between 18 and 75 years old in good health. Input material: blood. The CDR3 reads CAISGGRSDTQYF. The CDR3 nucleotides are TGTGCCATCAGCGGGGGGAGATCAGATACGCAGTATTTT.